Below, 26 T cell receptor beta chains from the same sample are listed, as sequenced in a study of shared clonotypes between healthy human individuals. Method: immunoSEQ multiplex PCR; TCRdb's copy keeps in-frame clones and lacks some. In the table there are about 1.5 million clones, 95% to 99% of which are singletons. Sequencing was carried out using naive CD4+ T cells sorted from blood. Subset denoted: CD45RA+ positively selected. The receptors originated from a man aged 25-45 years in good health.

The chain employs TRBV10-3 and TRBJ2-6; tentative D call: TRBD2 (6 bases). CDR3 size: 14 residues. V was pared by 6 bases and J by 6 bases, with 12 bases between. Per the germline V gene, CDR1 is ENHRY and CDR2 is SYGVKD. CDR3 sequence (DNA): TGTGCCATCAGGATGGAGGGTAAGGCCAACGTCCTGACTTTC. Translating gives CAIRMEGKANVLTF.

CDR3 coding DNA: TGTGCCAGCAGCTTGGCCCGACTGCCCCTTAGCACTGAAGCTTTCTTT. Translating it yields CASSLARLPLSTEAFF. V is TRBV11-2 and J is TRBJ1-1; no firm D call. Germline values: CDR1 SGHAT, CDR2 FQNNGV. The V and J ends lost 3 bases and 4 bases respectively, with 18 bases between them. This CDR3 comprises 16 residues.

In the case of this clone: One end of the junction varies from germline; a read error may be responsible. The chain carries TRBV4-1 and TRBJ2-1; 8 bases align to TRBD1. The CDR3 extends over 13 amino acids. Germline assignment: CDR1 MGHRA and CDR2 YSYEKL. For the CDR3, the DNA is TGCGCCAGCAGCCAAGACAGTCCGGACAGGGTAATCTTC. Translated: CASSQDSPDRVIF.

Worth noting for this clone: This CDR3 is also generated by other DNA sequences in the sample. This chain links TRBV5-1 with TRBJ2-5; 7 positions match TRBD1. There are 14 residues in the CDR3. Germline CDR1 is SGHRS and CDR2 is YFSETQ. With V trimmed by 0 bases and J by 5 bases, 4 bases remained unmatched. The CDR3 is CASSLDRGWETQYF. The CDR3 DNA follows: TGCGCCAGCAGCTTGGACAGGGGATGGGAGACCCAGTACTTC.

The chain recombines TRBV5-4 with TRBJ2-7; 9 bases are shared with TRBD1. Germline V gene data show CDR1 as SGHNT and CDR2 as YYREEE (reference sequence). Losses at the gene ends were 4 bases for V and 7 bases for J; bases not matched to a gene: 15. This CDR3 is built from 16 residues. The CDR3 region has the DNA TGTGCCAGCAGCCTCCCTCTCCGGGACAGGGACGGGGAGCAGTACTTC. Its translation is CASSLPLRDRDGEQYF.

The chain recombines TRBV5-1 with TRBJ2-1; 11 nucleotides align to TRBD2. This CDR3 has 18 residues. Unmatched junction bases numbered 9, after V lost 3 bases and J lost 1 base. Looked up from germline, CDR1 is SGHRS and CDR2 is YFSETQ. The CDR3 nucleotides read TGCGCCAGCAGCTCCCAGACTAGCGGGATAGAGTCCTACAATGAGCAGTTCTTC. This sequence encodes CASSSQTSGIESYNEQFF.

The chain links TRBV5-4 to TRBJ2-6; D ambiguous. CDR1 and CDR2 from the germline V gene are SGHNT and YYREEE (reference sequence). This CDR3 region has 16 residues. V was shortened by 4 bases and J by 0 bases, with 11 bases between the two germline ends. The CDR3 loop is CASSKNGLSGANVLTF. The CDR3 DNA sequence: TGTGCCAGCAGCAAGAACGGGCTCTCTGGGGCCAACGTCCTGACTTTC. The whole variable domain, remainder taken from reference TRBV5-4 and TRBJ2-6, is ETGVTQSPTHLIKTRGQQVTLRCSSQSGHNTVSWYQQALGQGPQFIFQYYREEENGRGNFPPRFSGLQFPNYSSELNVNALELDDSALYLCASSKNGLSGANVLTFGAGSRLTVL.

This clone appeared once. The V gene is TRBV30, the J gene TRBJ2-3; D possibly corresponds to TRBD2 (6 bases). V lost 4 bases, J lost 2 bases, and 10 bases lay in between. Germline CDR1 GTSNPN, CDR2 SVGIG (reference sequence). The CDR3 totals 13 residues. The CDR3 sequence is CAWTIAATDTQYF. CDR3 in DNA: TGTGCCTGGACTATAGCGGCCACAGATACGCAGTATTTT.

The rearrangement links TRBV5-1 to TRBJ1-1; D possibly corresponds to TRBD1 (6 bases). Trimming removed 0 bases from V and 6 bases from J, with 15 bases in between. Per the germline V gene, CDR1 is SGHRS and CDR2 is YFSETQ. This CDR3 spans 15 amino acids. CDR3 sequence (DNA): TGCGCCAGCAGCTTGGAATGGTCGGGGGGCTCTGAAGCTTTCTTT. It specifies CASSLEWSGGSEAFF.

The V call is TRBV14, the J call TRBJ2-7, with D possibly being TRBD1 (6 bases). Germline V gene data show CDR1 as SGHDN and CDR2 as FVKESK. The V and J ends lost 5 bases and 1 base respectively, with 9 bases between them. The CDR3 is made up of 13 amino acids. In DNA form, the CDR3 reads TGTGCCAGCAGCAACAGGGTTTCCTACGAGCAGTACTTC. This sequence encodes CASSNRVSYEQYF.

The chain joins TRBV19 to TRBJ2-5; 10 positions match TRBD2. Losses at the gene ends were 6 bases for V and 7 bases for J; bases not matched to a gene: 8. Germline V CDR1 and CDR2: LNHDA, SQIVND (reference sequence). This CDR3 comprises 14 residues. The CDR3 spells CASSGTSAMGTQYF. In DNA form, the CDR3 reads TGTGCCAGTAGCGGGACTAGCGCCATGGGGACCCAGTACTTC.

The chain couples TRBV10-1 to TRBJ2-7, with 7 bases fitting TRBD2. Germline V lookup: CDR1 WNHNN, CDR2 SYGVQD (reference sequence). The junction had 9 bases not matched to a gene; V was cut back by 5 bases and J by 2 bases. This CDR3 has 15 residues. CDR3 nucleotide sequence: TGCGCCAGCAGTCCCTCGGCGGGAGTTCCCTACGAGCAGTACTTC. As protein: CASSPSAGVPYEQYF.

The chain links TRBV19 to TRBJ2-7; D gene unclear. The germline gives CDR1 LNHDA, CDR2 SQIVND (reference sequence). The CDR3 loop spans 13 amino acids. Trimming pared 7 bases from V and 2 bases from J, leaving 12 bases between. In DNA form, the CDR3 reads TGTGCCAGTAAGCTAACCGGAACCTACGAGCAGTACTTC. As protein: CASKLTGTYEQYF.

The V gene is TRBV9, the J gene TRBJ2-1; TRBD1 is a possible D gene (5 bases). The CDR3 loop spans 13 amino acids. CDR1 and CDR2 from the germline V gene are SGDLS and YYNGEE. Trimming removed 1 base at V and 5 bases at J, with 7 bases between. CDR3 nucleotide sequence: TGTGCCAGCAGCGTACTCAGGGACAATGAGCAGTTCTTC. Its protein is CASSVLRDNEQFF.

This chain uses TRBV5-4 with TRBJ2-3; D gene unclear. The V gene lost 4 bases and the J gene lost 5 bases, with 8 bases spanning the gap. Germline V gives CDR1 SGHNT, CDR2 YYREEE (reference sequence). The CDR3 runs 12 residues. The CDR3 DNA reads as TGTGCCAGCAGCCGATCGGGAGATACGCAGTATTTT. It codes for CASSRSGDTQYF.

The rearrangement links TRBV7-3 to TRBJ2-2; 8 positions agree with TRBD1. V shed 4 bases, J shed 3 bases, and the junction held 1 base outside the gene matches. Germline V gene sequence: CDR1 SGHTA, CDR2 FQGTGA. There are 14 residues in the CDR3. CDR3: CASSYRGDTGELFF. The DNA of the CDR3 is TGTGCCAGCAGCTACAGGGGGGACACCGGGGAGCTGTTTTTT. Drawing the rest from reference TRBV7-3 and TRBJ2-2, the complete variable domain is GAGVSQTPSNKVTEKGKYVELRCDPISGHTALYWYRQSLGQGPEFLIYFQGTGAADDSGLPNDRFFAVRPEGSVSTLKIQRTERGDSAVYLCASSYRGDTGELFFGEGSRLTVL.

V and J are TRBV14 and TRBJ2-7; TRBD2 matches at 13 bases. From germline, CDR1 is SGHDN and CDR2 FVKESK. The CDR3 covers 16 residues. Trimming cost V 3 bases and J 3 bases; bases outside gene matches: 5. The CDR3 DNA follows: TGTGCCAGCAGCCATGCCGGACTAGCGGGAGTCTACGAGCAGTACTTC. Translated, it gives CASSHAGLAGVYEQYF.

This clone was observed a single time. The chain uses TRBV7-7 and TRBJ2-7; TRBD2 matches 7 bases. The length of the CDR3 is 14 residues. Germline CDR1 reads SSHAT; CDR2 reads FNYEAQ (reference sequence). The V segment lost 5 bases and the J segment 4 bases; nucleotides outside the gene matches: 8. CDR3: CASSHSSGAYEQYF. The CDR3 DNA reads as TGTGCCAGCAGCCACTCCAGCGGGGCTTACGAGCAGTACTTC. Combining the CDR3 with reference TRBV7-7 and TRBJ2-7 gives the whole variable domain GAGVSQSPRYKVTKRGQDVTLRCDPISSHATLYWYQQALGQGPEFLTYFNYEAQPDKSGLPSDRFSAERPEGSISTLTIQRTEQRDSAMYRCASSHSSGAYEQYFGPGTRLTVT.

The chain couples TRBV18 to TRBJ2-3, with 9 positions matching TRBD2. The length of the CDR3 is 17 residues. V was clipped by 3 bases and J by 2 bases; unmatched bases: 9. CDR1 and CDR2 from the germline V gene are KGHSH and LQKENI. CDR3 amino acids: CASSPLNSGSLTDTQYF. In nucleotides, the CDR3 is TGTGCCAGCTCACCGTTGAATAGCGGGAGCCTCACAGATACGCAGTATTTT. The whole variable domain, filled in from reference TRBV18 and TRBJ2-3, reads NAGVMQNPRHLVRRRGQEARLRCSPMKGHSHVYWYRQLPEEGLKFMVYLQKENIIDESGMPKERFSAEFPKEGPSILRIQQVVRGDSAAYFCASSPLNSGSLTDTQYFGPGTRLTVL.

For this clone: A read error may account for a junction end that differs from germline. The chain has TRBV7-9 and TRBJ1-2; D uncertain. From germline, CDR1 is SEHNR and CDR2 FQNEAQ (reference sequence). CDR3 size: 14 residues. The CDR3 nucleotides are TGTGCCAGCAGTTTAGATGCGGCTAACTATGGCTACACCTTC. It is translated as CASSLDAANYGYTF.

This chain links TRBV27 with TRBJ2-7, with 8 bases that match TRBD2. This CDR3 region has 17 residues. Germline CDR1 reads MNHEY; CDR2 reads SMNVEV (reference sequence). Trimming took 0 bases from V and 0 from J; bases not matched to a gene: 7. The chain's CDR3 is CASSLSLLAVSSYEQYF. CDR3 coding DNA: TGTGCCAGCAGTTTATCTCTACTAGCGGTGAGCTCCTACGAGCAGTACTTC.

Comment on this clone: Other DNA sequences from this sample encode an identical CDR3 as well. The chain couples TRBV7-2 to TRBJ2-7; tentative D call: TRBD2 (6 bases). The CDR3 extends over 14 amino acids. Germline values: CDR1 SGHTA, CDR2 FQGNSA. V was shortened by 0 bases and J by 1 base, with 7 bases between the two germline ends. The CDR3 DNA reads as TGTGCCAGCAGCTTAGCGGGAGGATCCTACGAGCAGTACTTC. This translates into CASSLAGGSYEQYF.

The V and J genes are TRBV2 and TRBJ2-7, with D unclear. The CDR3 runs 14 residues. The V end was cut by 5 bases, the J end by 4 bases, with 15 bases between. Germline CDR1 reads SNHLY; CDR2 reads FYNNEI. The CDR3 DNA reads TGTGCCAGCAGTCTAAAGTCTTTGGGGTACGAGCAGTACTTC. Its translation is CASSLKSLGYEQYF. Looking up the rest from reference TRBV2 and TRBJ2-7 gives the full variable domain: EPEVTQTPSHQVTQMGQEVILRCVPISNHLYFYWYRQILGQKVEFLVSFYNNEISEKSEIFDDQFSVERPDGSNFTLKIRSTKLEDSAMYFCASSLKSLGYEQYFGPGTRLTVT.

This rearrangement joins TRBV9 to TRBJ2-1; 7 bases fit TRBD1. From germline, CDR1 is SGDLS and CDR2 YYNGEE. V lost 3 bases, J lost 7 bases, and 13 bases stayed unmatched. This CDR3 has 16 amino acids. CDR3 sequence: CASSASGGLGWNEQFF. CDR3 DNA sequence: TGTGCCAGCAGCGCCTCAGGGGGTCTAGGATGGAATGAGCAGTTCTTC.

This clone has a single count. The same CDR3 also results from other DNA sequences found in this sample. The chain has TRBV27 and TRBJ1-5; D unclear. The CDR3 is 12 amino acids. In germline, CDR1 is MNHEY, CDR2 SMNVEV (reference sequence). V dropped 3 bases and J dropped 3 bases, with 3 bases sitting between them. CDR3: CASSFYNQPQHF. In DNA form, the CDR3 reads TGTGCCAGCAGTTTCTACAATCAGCCCCAGCATTTT.

The rearrangement joins TRBV11-2 to TRBJ2-7, with D unclear. Germline V gives CDR1 SGHAT, CDR2 FQNNGV. CDR3 size: 15 residues. The V end was cut by 2 bases, the J end by 0 bases, with 11 bases between. The CDR3 region has the DNA TGTGCCAGCAGCTTATTGGGCCATATCTCCTACGAGCAGTACTTC. Translation: CASSLLGHISYEQYF.